This T cell receptor (beta chain) was found in a study of blood T cell repertoires in COVID-19. Study-wide background: Sites across the United States, Italy and Spain contributed samples from acute and convalescent COVID-19. PBMCs, B-cell-depleted T cells, or T cells provided the cDNA or gDNA that made up the material.

V gave up 6 bases and J gave up 5 bases, with 11 bases separating them. Germline assignment: CDR1 MNHEY and CDR2 SVGAGI. The CDR3 loop spans 13 amino acids. Clinical history reported by participants formed the basis on which cohorts were assigned. For recovered donors of Cohort 3, there were two negative PCRs, clearance, or symptom resolution. TCRdb's table, derived via immunoSEQ multiplex PCR, lists solely in-frame clones and lacks some. The table records a few hundred thousand clones, 88% of them present only once. V usage is TRBV6-5 and J usage is TRBJ1-5; tentatively, D is TRBD1 (6 bases). The sequencing input was PBMCs or T cells enriched from blood (not recorded which). This TCR was recovered from a woman aged 25 to 39 who had recovered from COVID-19. The CDR3 DNA reads as TGTGCCAGCAGCAGGGGCGAGGATCAGCCCCAGCATTTT. It encodes CASSRGEDQPQHF.